This entry lists 15 T cell receptor beta chains sequenced from one sample in a study of blood T cell repertoires in COVID-19. The protocol was immunoSEQ multiplex PCR, while the TCRdb copy is restricted to in-frame clones and leaves out a portion. The sample lists tens of thousands of clones, 90% seen once, with approximately 2.5% in the top ten. Material: peripheral blood. The source is a human donor in a cohort sampled during active COVID-19.

This clone was detected a few times. V is TRBV5-4 and J is TRBJ2-1; a weak D match, TRBD2 (6 bases). Per germline, CDR1 SGHNT and CDR2 YYREEE (reference sequence). V was clipped by 0 bases and J by 9 bases, with 13 bases between them. This CDR3 has 14 residues. This CDR3 is CASSLELLGGEQFF. CDR3 in DNA: TGTGCCAGCAGCTTGGAACTACTCGGGGGTGAGCAGTTCTTC.

This clone was seen a single time. The chain joins TRBV6-5 to TRBJ2-2, with 9 bases aligning to TRBD2. This CDR3 comprises 14 residues. Unmatched junction bases numbered 6, after V lost 7 bases and J lost 6 bases. The germline gives CDR1 MNHEY, CDR2 SVGAGI. CDR3 region: CASISSGRSGELFF. Written as DNA, the CDR3 is TGTGCCAGCATTAGTAGCGGGAGATCCGGGGAGCTGTTTTTT.

The chain combines TRBV9 with TRBJ1-1, with 9 bases lining up with TRBD1. V trimming: 0 bases; J trimming: 7 bases; junction bases outside the gene matches: 7. CDR1 and CDR2 from the germline V gene are SGDLS and YYNGEE. The CDR3 is 15 residues long. The CDR3 nucleotides are TGTGCCAGCAGCGTAGGGGACAGGGTGTCCAGTGAAGCTTTCTTT. Translation: CASSVGDRVSSEAFF. Supplemented by reference TRBV9 and TRBJ1-1, the full variable domain reads DSGVTQTPKHLITATGQRVTLRCSPRSGDLSVYWYQQSLDQGLQFLIQYYNGEERAKGNILERFSAQQFPDLHSELNLSSLELGDSALYFCASSVGDRVSSEAFFGQGTRLTVV.

The genes are TRBV5-4 and TRBJ1-2; D is ambiguous. Looked up from germline, CDR1 is SGHNT and CDR2 is YYREEE (reference sequence). The CDR3 loop spans 18 amino acids. The V end was cut by 0 bases, the J end by 0 bases, with 18 bases between. CDR3 in DNA: TGTGCCAGCAGCTTGGTGTGGGTTGGGCAGGTAGCTAACTATGGCTACACCTTC. Its translation is CASSLVWVGQVANYGYTF. The full variable domain, in which reference TRBV5-4 and TRBJ1-2 provide the parts outside the CDR3, is ETGVTQSPTHLIKTRGQQVTLRCSSQSGHNTVSWYQQALGQGPQFIFQYYREEENGRGNFPPRFSGLQFPNYSSELNVNALELDDSALYLCASSLVWVGQVANYGYTFGSGTRLTVV.

The chain has TRBV11-2 and TRBJ2-2; 7 bases map to TRBD2. This CDR3 has 18 amino acids. The J segment lost 4 bases and the V segment lost 5 bases, leaving 16 bases of the junction unmatched. Germline CDR1 SGHAT, CDR2 FQNNGV. The CDR3 DNA reads as TGTGCCAGCAGCCACCCACTCAACTCCGGGGAGGGCACCGGGGAGCTGTTTTTT. Protein: CASSHPLNSGEGTGELFF.

This clone was observed once. The chain couples TRBV6-5 to TRBJ1-1, with 9 nucleotides matching TRBD1. CDR1 and CDR2 from the germline V gene are MNHEY and SVGAGI. The CDR3 consists of 14 residues. J lost 3 bases, V lost 4 bases, and 3 bases had no gene match. CDR3 sequence (DNA): TGTGCCAGCAGTTCCGGGACAGGGCACACTGAAGCTTTCTTT. Translated, it gives CASSSGTGHTEAFF.

The V gene is TRBV7-2, the J gene TRBJ1-2; 7 bases align to TRBD1. There are 13 residues in the CDR3. Germline V gene data show CDR1 as SGHTA and CDR2 as FQGNSA. V lost 5 bases and J lost 4; bases outside the gene matches: 4. The CDR3 nucleotides are TGTGCCAGCAGCCCACAGGGGCTCTATGGCTACACCTTC. Amino acids: CASSPQGLYGYTF.

The V gene is TRBV9, the J gene TRBJ2-1; TRBD2 matches at 11 bases. With V trimmed by 2 bases and J by 4 bases, 2 bases remained unmatched. The CDR3 totals 15 residues. Germline assignment: CDR1 SGDLS and CDR2 YYNGEE. The CDR3 DNA reads as TGTGCCAGCAGCGTTAGCGGGAGGGTATACAATGAGCAGTTCTTC. Protein sequence: CASSVSGRVYNEQFF.

This clone was observed a single time. In nucleotides, the CDR3 is TGTGCCATCGAGGGCAGGGGGAGTGCCGGGGAGCTGTTTTTT. Translated, it gives CAIEGRGSAGELFF. This chain connects TRBV2 to TRBJ2-2; 7 bases align to TRBD1. The CDR3 covers 14 residues. The V gene's germline CDR1 is SNHLY and CDR2 FYNNEI. V lost 10 bases and J lost 6; bases outside the gene matches: 11. The variable domain in full, completed from reference TRBV2 and TRBJ2-2, reads EPEVTQTPSHQVTQMGQEVILRCVPISNHLYFYWYRQILGQKVEFLVSFYNNEISEKSEIFDDQFSVERPDGSNFTLKIRSTKLEDSAMYFCAIEGRGSAGELFFGEGSRLTVL.

The chain is built from TRBV6-1 and TRBJ1-3; D might be TRBD1 (5 bases). This CDR3 has 16 amino acids. Trimming pared 1 base from V and 2 bases from J, leaving 12 bases between. Germline V gene lookup returns CDR1 MNHNS and CDR2 SASEGT. The CDR3 is CASSEGGVIAGNTIYF. CDR3 coding DNA: TGTGCCAGCAGTGAAGGGGGGGTGATTGCTGGAAACACCATATATTTT.

V is TRBV10-2 and J is TRBJ2-4; 8 bases match TRBD2. Germline V CDR1 and CDR2: WSHSY, SAAADI. V lost 0 bases to trimming and J lost 9 bases; unmatched junction nucleotides: 7. This CDR3 region has 15 residues. The CDR3 DNA is TGCGCCAGCAGTGAGTCGGGACTAGTGGGTAGCATTCAGTACTTC. Its translation is CASSESGLVGSIQYF.

CDR3 nucleotide sequence: TGTGCCAGCAGCTCTGTTAGCGGGTTGGACTCCTACAATGAGCAGTTCTTC. It is translated as CASSSVSGLDSYNEQFF. This chain joins TRBV7-9 and TRBJ2-1; TRBD2 agrees at 7 bases. Trimming took 4 bases from V and 0 from J; bases not matched to a gene: 9. The CDR3 covers 17 residues. The germline V gene encodes CDR1 SEHNR and CDR2 FQNEAQ (reference sequence).

This clone was picked up one time. The rearrangement joins TRBV18 to TRBJ1-5, with 9 bases that match TRBD1. The CDR3 contains 19 residues. CDR1 and CDR2 from the germline V gene are KGHSH and LQKENI. The V segment lost 3 bases and the J segment 3 bases; nucleotides outside the gene matches: 15. CDR3 in amino acids: CASSPRPTTGGNNNQPQHF. In DNA, the CDR3 is TGTGCCAGCTCACCGCGACCTACGACAGGGGGTAATAACAATCAGCCCCAGCATTTT.

This chain's CDR3 is CASSQGRDPNQPQHF. DNA for the CDR3: TGCGCCAGCAGCCAAGGGAGGGATCCCAATCAGCCCCAGCATTTT. This rearrangement joins TRBV4-1 to TRBJ1-5; the D is unclear. Germline V gene sequence: CDR1 MGHRA, CDR2 YSYEKL. The CDR3 has 15 amino acids. V shed 1 base and J shed 3 bases, with 10 bases lying between them.

CDR3 coding DNA: TGTGCCAGCAGAGGACAGGGGATTTTCGGGGTCGGCACCGGGGAGCTGTTTTTT. The encoded protein is CASRGQGIFGVGTGELFF. This rearrangement joins TRBV7-6 to TRBJ2-2; 9 bases are shared with TRBD1. The CDR3 contains 18 residues. Germline V gene lookup returns CDR1 SGHVS and CDR2 FNYEAQ. Trimming at V came to 6 bases and at J to 4 bases, leaving 15 bases not matched to a gene.